This T cell receptor beta chain was identified in a study of control samples from healthy donors and cancer patients. Germline CDR1 and CDR2: GTSNPN and SVGIG (reference sequence). Losses at the gene ends were 0 bases for V and 6 bases for J; bases not matched to a gene: 8. CDR3 length: 15 amino acids. TCRdb's copy holds only in-frame clones and misses some; the assay was immunoSEQ multiplex PCR. The data show about 78,000 clones, about 89% seen once. The table lists this clone with a few counts. This clonotype was sampled from a woman in her fifties or sixties in good health. The sequencing sample was made of blood. V gene TRBV30 combines with J gene TRBJ1-2; 9 nucleotides match TRBD1. CDR3 region: CAWSVWGQGTNGYTF. The CDR3 DNA reads TGTGCCTGGAGTGTTTGGGGACAGGGCACCAATGGCTACACCTTC. Full variable domain (remainder filled in from reference TRBV30 and TRBJ1-2): SQTIHQWPATLVQPVGSPLSLECTVEGTSNPNLYWYRQAAGRGLQLLFYSVGIGQISSEVPQNLSASRPQDRQFILSSKKLLLSDSGFYLCAWSVWGQGTNGYTFGSGTRLTVV.